A single sample gave rise to the 7 T cell receptor beta chains below, sequenced in a study of circulating CD8 cells and anti-PD-1 response in melanoma. From live CD3+CD8+TCRalphabeta+ cells, four PD-1 and/or TIGIT subsets were sorted. The QIAseq Immune Repertoire TCR panel built the libraries from around 15 ng of total RNA. TCRdb re-called the reads through MiXCR, storing one row per CDR3 protein. This table has roughly 490 distinct CDR3 sequences, about 7.1% appearing once. This material consisted of CD8+ T cells from PBMCs, taken at baseline or after one month of anti-PD-1 therapy (not recorded which). These receptors originate from a human donor with melanoma.

By share, this clonotype counts as medium-sized. J is TRBJ2-7 and V is TRBV9, with D uncertain. There are 14 residues in the CDR3. Trimming stripped 4 bases from V and 2 bases from J, with 13 bases between. In germline, CDR1 is SGDLS, CDR2 YYNGEE. The CDR3 DNA is TGTGCCAGCAGCCCCTTTTCATCGGCCTACGAGCAGTACTTC. It yields the protein CASSPFSSAYEQYF.

This clonotype is labeled large. The chain links TRBV6-5 to TRBJ2-5, with D possibly being TRBD2 (7 bases). Germline lookup yields CDR1 MNHEY and CDR2 SVGAGI. This CDR3 is built from 15 residues. Trimming took 4 bases from V and 2 from J, leaving 14 bases between them. The CDR3 loop is CASSSAAGAQETQYF. The CDR3 region has the DNA TGTGCCAGCAGTTCAGCGGCGGGGGCTCAAGAGACCCAGTACTTC.

In its sample, this clonotype ranks as medium-sized. The CDR3 protein is CSAGTGGAGELFF. In DNA form, the CDR3 reads TGCAGTGCCGGGACAGGGGGGGCCGGGGAGCTGTTTTTT. This sequence joins TRBV20-1 and TRBJ2-2; the match to TRBD1 covers 11 bases. The CDR3 covers 13 residues. Germline assignment: CDR1 DFQATT and CDR2 SNEGSKA (reference sequence). V dropped 6 bases and J dropped 6; count of bases not matched to a gene: 3.

By frequency in the sample, this clonotype is large. The gene calls are TRBV2 and TRBJ2-7; perhaps D is TRBD1 or TRBD2 (6 bases each). V was trimmed by 8 bases and J by 5 bases, leaving 19 bases between them. From germline, CDR1 is SNHLY and CDR2 FYNNEI. CDR3 size: 14 residues. In DNA, the CDR3 is TGTGCCAGCGGGCGGGACACCCTGACCAACGAGCAGTACTTC. It translates to CASGRDTLTNEQYF.

This clonotype is medium-sized. Here the CDR3 DNA reads TGCAGTGCTAGGGGACTAGCCGATGAGCAGTTCTTC. It is translated as CSARGLADEQFF. V is TRBV20-1 and J is TRBJ2-1; 9 nucleotides line up with TRBD2. This CDR3 comprises 12 residues. J lost 8 bases, V lost 3 bases, and 2 bases had no gene match. From germline, CDR1 is DFQATT and CDR2 SNEGSKA (reference sequence).

By sample share, this clonotype is large. This chain connects TRBV4-1 to TRBJ2-7; TRBD1 aligns across 8 bases. V shed 0 bases and J 3 bases; nucleotides not matched to a gene: 7. The germline CDR1 and CDR2 sequences are MGHRA and YSYEKL. The CDR3 spans 16 residues. The CDR3 reads CASSQDRSRGLYEQYF. The CDR3 DNA reads as TGCGCCAGCAGCCAAGATAGGTCCAGGGGGCTCTACGAGCAGTACTTC.

By share of the sample, this clonotype is large. The V call is TRBV27, the J call TRBJ2-3; 10 bases align to TRBD2. After removal of 6 bases from V and 1 base from J, the junction contained 1 base not matched to a gene. CDR1 is MNHEY, CDR2 SMNVEV, per germline (reference sequence). CDR3 length: 14 amino acids. CDR3 protein: CASSLAGGTDTQYF. The CDR3 region has the DNA TGTGCCAGCAGCCTAGCGGGGGGCACAGATACGCAGTATTTT.